A selection of T cell receptor beta chains follows, all from one sample in a study of T cell responses to AZD1222 COVID-19 vaccine. Only in-frame clones appear in the TCRdb table, and some are missing; sequencing was by immunoSEQ multiplex PCR. This table has approximately 150,000 clones, approximately 88% appearing once. The sequencing here drew on peripheral blood, taken 28 days after the second dose of the MenACWY control vaccine. Receptor source: an adult who received the MenACWY meningococcal vaccine as a control. Each CDR3 is given with its conserved first and last residue. Each record gives: V gene, CDR3 protein.

v_call: TRBV28; cdr3_aa: CASSSPGAEDYNEQFF
v_call: TRBV4-2; cdr3_aa: CASSQDPGTSGGYTGELFF
v_call: TRBV7-6; cdr3_aa: CASSYLRDSSLSYGYTF
v_call: TRBV14; cdr3_aa: CASSRTVGTPQHF
v_call: TRBV2; cdr3_aa: CASSDNGAFF
v_call: TRBV7-2; cdr3_aa: CASSLFGRATQETQYF
v_call: TRBV7-9; cdr3_aa: CASSPPGGYGYTF
v_call: TRBV29-1; cdr3_aa: CSVADGTEAFF
v_call: TRBV6-5; cdr3_aa: CASYGEETQYF
v_call: TRBV7-7; cdr3_aa: CASSAGLAGVDVTQYF